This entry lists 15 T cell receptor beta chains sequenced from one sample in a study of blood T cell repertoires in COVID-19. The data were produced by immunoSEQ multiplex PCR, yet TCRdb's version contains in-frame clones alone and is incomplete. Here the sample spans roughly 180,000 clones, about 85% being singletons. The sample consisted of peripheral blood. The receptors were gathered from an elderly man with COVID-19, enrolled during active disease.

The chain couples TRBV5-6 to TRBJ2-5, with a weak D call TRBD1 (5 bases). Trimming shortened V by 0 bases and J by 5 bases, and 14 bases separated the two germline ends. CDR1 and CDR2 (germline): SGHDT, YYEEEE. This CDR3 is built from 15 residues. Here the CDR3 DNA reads TGTGCCAGCAGCTTGGGGTTCAGGACAAGGGAGACCCAGTACTTC. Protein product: CASSLGFRTRETQYF.

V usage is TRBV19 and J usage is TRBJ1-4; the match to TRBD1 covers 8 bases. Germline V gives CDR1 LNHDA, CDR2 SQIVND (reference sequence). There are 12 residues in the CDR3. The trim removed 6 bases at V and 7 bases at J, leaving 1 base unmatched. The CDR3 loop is CASRDRVEKLFF. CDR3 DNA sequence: TGTGCCAGTAGGGACAGGGTTGAAAAACTGTTTTTT.

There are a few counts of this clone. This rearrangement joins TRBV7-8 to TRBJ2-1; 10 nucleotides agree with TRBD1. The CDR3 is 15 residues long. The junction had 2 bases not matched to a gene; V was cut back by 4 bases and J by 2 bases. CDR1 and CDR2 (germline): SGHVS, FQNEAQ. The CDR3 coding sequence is TGTGCCAGCAGCTCTGGGACAGGGGCCTACAATGAGCAGTTCTTC. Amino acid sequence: CASSSGTGAYNEQFF.

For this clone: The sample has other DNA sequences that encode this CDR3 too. The CDR3 region is CASSPGPDRGYLPQHF. The CDR3 coding sequence is TGCGCCAGCAGCCCGGGACCGGACAGGGGGTACCTGCCCCAGCATTTT. J is TRBJ1-5 and V is TRBV4-1; 10 positions match TRBD1. Germline CDR1 MGHRA, CDR2 YSYEKL. With 4 bases clipped from V and 9 bases from J, the junction kept 12 bases outside the gene matches. There are 16 residues in the CDR3.

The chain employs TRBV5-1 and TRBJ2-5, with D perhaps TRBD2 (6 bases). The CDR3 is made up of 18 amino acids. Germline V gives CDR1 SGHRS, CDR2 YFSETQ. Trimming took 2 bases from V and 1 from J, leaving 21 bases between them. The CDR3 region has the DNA TGCGCCAGCAGCTTTGTATCCCGGAGGGGATGGGTCCAAGAGACCCAGTACTTC. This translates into CASSFVSRRGWVQETQYF.

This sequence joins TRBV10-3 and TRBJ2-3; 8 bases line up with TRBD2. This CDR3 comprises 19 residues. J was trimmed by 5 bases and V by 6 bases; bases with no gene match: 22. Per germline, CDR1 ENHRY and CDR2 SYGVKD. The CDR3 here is CAISDTTGTRGGVGDTQYF. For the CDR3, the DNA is TGTGCCATCAGCGATACTACCGGGACTAGGGGGGGTGTAGGAGATACGCAGTATTTT.

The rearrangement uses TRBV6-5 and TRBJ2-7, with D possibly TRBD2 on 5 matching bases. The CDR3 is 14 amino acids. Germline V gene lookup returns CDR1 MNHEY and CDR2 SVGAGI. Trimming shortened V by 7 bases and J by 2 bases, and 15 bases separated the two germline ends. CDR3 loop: CASTEGDKTYEQYF. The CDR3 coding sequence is TGTGCCAGCACCGAGGGAGACAAGACCTACGAGCAGTACTTC.

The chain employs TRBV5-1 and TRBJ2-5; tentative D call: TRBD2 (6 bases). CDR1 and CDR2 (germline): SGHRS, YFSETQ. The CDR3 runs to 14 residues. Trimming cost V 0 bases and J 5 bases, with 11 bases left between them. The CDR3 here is CASSLVAGSETQYF. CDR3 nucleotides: TGCGCCAGCAGCTTGGTGGCGGGGAGTGAGACCCAGTACTTC.

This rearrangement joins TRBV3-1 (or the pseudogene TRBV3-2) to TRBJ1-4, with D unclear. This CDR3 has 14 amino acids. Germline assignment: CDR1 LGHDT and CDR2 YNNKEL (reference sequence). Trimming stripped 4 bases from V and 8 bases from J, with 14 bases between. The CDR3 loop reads CASSPTWGAEKLFF. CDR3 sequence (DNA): TGTGCCAGCAGCCCGACCTGGGGAGCGGAAAAACTGTTTTTT.

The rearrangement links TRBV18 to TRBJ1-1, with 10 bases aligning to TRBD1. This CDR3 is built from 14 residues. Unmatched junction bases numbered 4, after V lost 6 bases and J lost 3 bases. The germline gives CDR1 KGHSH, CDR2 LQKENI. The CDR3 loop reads CASSPGTGDTEAFF. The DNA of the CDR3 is TGTGCCAGCTCCCCAGGGACAGGGGACACTGAAGCTTTCTTT.

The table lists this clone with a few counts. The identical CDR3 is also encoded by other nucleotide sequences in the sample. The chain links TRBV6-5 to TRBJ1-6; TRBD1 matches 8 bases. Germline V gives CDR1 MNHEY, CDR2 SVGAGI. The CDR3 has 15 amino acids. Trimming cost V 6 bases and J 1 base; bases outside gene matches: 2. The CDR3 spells CASRDRGSYNSPLHF. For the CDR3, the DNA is TGTGCCAGCAGAGACAGGGGTTCCTATAATTCACCCCTCCACTTT.

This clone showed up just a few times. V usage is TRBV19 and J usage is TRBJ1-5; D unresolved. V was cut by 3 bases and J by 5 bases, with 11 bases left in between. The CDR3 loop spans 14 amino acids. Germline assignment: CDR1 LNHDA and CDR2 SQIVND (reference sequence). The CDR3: CASSILPPDQPQHF. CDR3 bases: TGTGCCAGTAGTATTCTGCCCCCGGATCAGCCCCAGCATTTT. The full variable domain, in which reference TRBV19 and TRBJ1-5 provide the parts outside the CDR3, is DGGITQSPKYLFRKEGQNVTLSCEQNLNHDAMYWYRQDPGQGLRLIYYSQIVNDFQKGDIAEGYSVSREKKESFPLTVTSAQKNPTAFYLCASSILPPDQPQHFGDGTRLSIL.

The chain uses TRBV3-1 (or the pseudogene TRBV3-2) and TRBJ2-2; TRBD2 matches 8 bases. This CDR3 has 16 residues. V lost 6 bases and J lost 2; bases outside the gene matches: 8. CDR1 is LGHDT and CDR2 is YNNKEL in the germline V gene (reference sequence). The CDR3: CASSYTGTSNTGELFF. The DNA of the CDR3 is TGTGCCAGCAGTTACACCGGGACTAGTAACACCGGGGAGCTGTTTTTT.

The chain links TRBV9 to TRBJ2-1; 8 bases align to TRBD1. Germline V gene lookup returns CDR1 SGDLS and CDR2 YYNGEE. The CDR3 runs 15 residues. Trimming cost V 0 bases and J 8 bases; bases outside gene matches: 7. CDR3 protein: CASSVGVDRVHEQFF. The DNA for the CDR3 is TGTGCCAGCAGCGTAGGGGTGGACAGGGTCCATGAGCAGTTCTTC. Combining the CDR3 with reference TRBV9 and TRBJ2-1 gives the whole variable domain DSGVTQTPKHLITATGQRVTLRCSPRSGDLSVYWYQQSLDQGLQFLIQYYNGEERAKGNILERFSAQQFPDLHSELNLSSLELGDSALYFCASSVGVDRVHEQFFGPGTRLTVL.

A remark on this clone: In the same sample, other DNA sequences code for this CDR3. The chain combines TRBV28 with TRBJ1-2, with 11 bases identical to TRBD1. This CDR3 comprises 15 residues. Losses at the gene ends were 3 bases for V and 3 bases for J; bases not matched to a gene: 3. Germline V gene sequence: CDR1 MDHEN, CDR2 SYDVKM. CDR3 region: CASSFWTGGDYGYTF. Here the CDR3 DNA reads TGTGCCAGCAGTTTCTGGACAGGGGGCGACTATGGCTACACCTTC.